The present T cell receptor beta chain was sequenced within a study of T cell repertoires in cytomegalovirus infection. On the study more broadly: CMV infection and matching HLA type were both indicated by public TCR beta signatures.

Each CDR3 protein gets one entry after TCRdb re-called the reads with MiXCR. This sample yields around 530,000 distinct CDR3 sequences, of which 16% are seen a single time; around 25% belongs to the top ten. With regard to this clonotype: What it binds is not known.

Study-level points and caveats: There were HLA-C-restricted CMV-specific TCR beta clonotypes dominating the ex vivo response. Frequencies of public TCR beta families were cumulated, and this identified carriers of CMV plus the relevant HLA.

Sequencing was performed on CD8+ T cells from PBMCs. This TCR derives from a human donor in good health (CMV status not recorded). Some clones in this sample may be carry-over from other donors' samples.

The CDR3 nucleotides read TGCAGTGCTAGAGACCTGGACAGGGAGATCATGGGCACTGAAGCTTTCTTT. Its translation: CSARDLDREIMGTEAFF. This chain links TRBV20-1 with TRBJ1-1; 8 bases align to TRBD1. CDR1 and CDR2 from the germline V gene are DFQATT and SNEGSKA (reference sequence). J was trimmed by 4 bases and V by 0 bases; bases with no gene match: 13. This CDR3 has 17 residues.